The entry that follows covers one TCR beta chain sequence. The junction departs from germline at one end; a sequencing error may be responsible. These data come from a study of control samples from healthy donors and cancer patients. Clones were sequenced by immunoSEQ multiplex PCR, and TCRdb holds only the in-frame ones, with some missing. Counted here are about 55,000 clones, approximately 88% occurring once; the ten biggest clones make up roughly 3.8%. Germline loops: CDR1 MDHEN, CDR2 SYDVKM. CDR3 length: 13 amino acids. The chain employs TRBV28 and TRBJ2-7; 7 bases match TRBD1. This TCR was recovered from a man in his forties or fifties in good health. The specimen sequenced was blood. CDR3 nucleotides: TGTGTCAGCAGCAGGGACAGCTCCTACGAGCAGTACTTC. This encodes CVSSRDSSYEQYF.